Presented here are 7 T cell receptor beta chains from one specimen sequenced in a study of long-term antiretroviral therapy in people with HIV. Researchers report immunoSEQ v3.0 was run at survey level. Assay: immunoSEQ multiplex PCR; the TCRdb copy retains only in-frame clones and omits some. Of 20,000 to 25,000 clones in the sample, approximately 80% were seen once. This specimen consisted of unsorted PBMCs, obtained 0.2 years after starting antiretroviral therapy. Receptors were obtained from a woman under 40 with HIV.

The rearrangement links TRBV2 to TRBJ1-4; D gene uncertain. CDR1 SNHLY and CDR2 FYNNEI come from the germline V gene. The CDR3 is 15 amino acids. The germline V and J ends were trimmed by 7 bases and 4 bases, with 16 bases remaining between them. The CDR3, as DNA: TGTGCCAGCATAGTTCGTCGACGGAGTAATGAAAAACTGTTTTTT. It yields the protein CASIVRRRSNEKLFF.

CDR3 DNA: TGCGCCAGATACAGGCCTTCTTTCTCTGGAAACACCATATATTTT. Encoded protein: CARYRPSFSGNTIYF. The V gene is TRBV5-1, the J gene TRBJ1-3; the D gene is possibly TRBD1 (5 bases). CDR3 length equals 15 residues. Trimming cost V 8 bases and J 0 bases, with 15 bases left between them. Germline values: CDR1 SGHRS, CDR2 YFSETQ.

The chain couples TRBV11-2 to TRBJ2-1; a weak D match, TRBD1 (5 bases). The germline V and J ends were trimmed by 4 bases and 7 bases, with 17 bases remaining between them. Germline CDR1 reads SGHAT; CDR2 reads FQNNGV. The CDR3 totals 15 residues. CDR3 DNA: TGTGCCAGCAGCTCCGCCAGGGCGACTGGGAATGAGCAGTTCTTC. It translates to CASSSARATGNEQFF.

In its sample, this clone was seen once. The V gene is TRBV7-3, the J gene TRBJ2-7; 8 bases line up with TRBD1. V lost 3 bases to trimming and J lost 4 bases; unmatched junction nucleotides: 2. This CDR3 has 13 amino acids. The V gene's germline CDR1 is SGHTA and CDR2 FQGTGA. The CDR3 loop reads CASSLTGAYEQYF. For the CDR3, the DNA is TGTGCCAGCAGCTTGACAGGGGCTTACGAGCAGTACTTC.

This clone was counted a few times. This chain connects TRBV2 to TRBJ1-1, with D tentatively TRBD1 (5 bases). This CDR3 contains 14 residues. Trimming removed 4 bases at V and 0 bases at J, with 9 bases between. Looked up from germline, CDR1 is SNHLY and CDR2 is FYNNEI. CDR3 bases: TGTGCCAGCAGTGCAGGACACATGAACACTGAAGCTTTCTTT. It yields the protein CASSAGHMNTEAFF.

The rearrangement uses TRBV19 and TRBJ2-2; no clear D gene. The V gene's germline CDR1 is LNHDA and CDR2 SQIVND (reference sequence). The V end was cut by 5 bases, the J end by 4 bases, with 14 bases between. The length of the CDR3 is 15 residues. CDR3 coding DNA: TGTGCCAGTAGTCCTTGGATTGCGGCCACCGGGGAGCTGTTTTTT. Translated: CASSPWIAATGELFF. Full variable domain (remainder filled in from reference TRBV19 and TRBJ2-2): DGGITQSPKYLFRKEGQNVTLSCEQNLNHDAMYWYRQDPGQGLRLIYYSQIVNDFQKGDIAEGYSVSREKKESFPLTVTSAQKNPTAFYLCASSPWIAATGELFFGEGSRLTVL.

This chain links TRBV29-1 with TRBJ1-1; 9 nucleotides match TRBD1. With 7 bases clipped from V and 9 bases from J, the junction kept 6 bases outside the gene matches. The germline V gene has CDR1 SQVTM and CDR2 ANQGSEA. CDR3 size: 11 residues. The CDR3 here is CSAQQGAQAFF. Here the CDR3 DNA reads TGCAGCGCGCAACAGGGGGCTCAAGCTTTCTTT. The complete variable domain, with remaining parts taken from reference TRBV29-1 and TRBJ1-1, reads SAVISQKPSRDICQRGTSLTIQCQVDSQVTMMFWYRQQPGQSLTLIATANQGSEATYESGFVIDKFPISRPNLTFSTLTVSNMSPEDSSIYLCSAQQGAQAFFGQGTRLTVV.